The 25 T cell receptor beta chains presented below share a single source sample, sequenced in a study of cytomegalovirus exposure and HLA in healthy donors. In the PCR, 60 Vbeta and 13 Jbeta primers were used. Here immunoSEQ multiplex PCR was the method, and the copy in TCRdb shows in-frame clones only, minus some. The top ten hold about 3.3% of the sample, which has roughly 60,000 clones, approximately 80% seen once. Sequencing was carried out using PBMCs. The receptors originated from a woman in her forties in good health and CMV-seropositive.

Written as DNA, the CDR3 is TGCGCCAGCAGCCAAACAGGGGGCAGAGGTGAAAAACTGTTTTTT. This sequence encodes CASSQTGGRGEKLFF. The rearrangement joins TRBV4-1 to TRBJ1-4; 9 bases are shared with TRBD1. The CDR3 runs to 15 residues. J gave up 7 bases and V 2 bases, and 5 bases lay outside the gene matches. CDR1 and CDR2 from the germline V gene are MGHRA and YSYEKL.

This clone was detected only once. V is TRBV4-3 and J is TRBJ2-1; 12 bases align to TRBD2. J was trimmed by 6 bases and V by 0 bases; bases with no gene match: 6. Germline loops: CDR1 LGHNA, CDR2 YSLEER. The CDR3 runs to 17 residues. The CDR3 loop is CASSQDGPSGGANEQFF. DNA of the CDR3: TGCGCCAGCAGCCAAGATGGGCCTAGCGGGGGGGCCAATGAGCAGTTCTTC.

This clone was found once. This chain joins TRBV5-1 and TRBJ2-3; 7 bases agree with TRBD2. Germline lookup yields CDR1 SGHRS and CDR2 YFSETQ. This CDR3 spans 15 amino acids. V gave up 2 bases and J gave up 2 bases; unmatched junction bases: 5. The CDR3 loop is CASSLSSGTTDTQYF. Written as DNA, the CDR3 is TGCGCCAGCAGCTTATCTAGCGGCACCACAGATACGCAGTATTTT.

V usage is TRBV4-2 and J usage is TRBJ2-1, with 11 bases fitting TRBD2. The junction had 4 bases not matched to a gene; V was cut back by 3 bases and J by 6 bases. The CDR3 length is 15 residues. Germline loops: CDR1 LGHNA, CDR2 YNFKEQ. DNA for the CDR3: TGTGCCAGCAGCCATACTAGCGGGGGTATCAATGAGCAGTTCTTC. Translating gives CASSHTSGGINEQFF.

The CDR3 nucleotides read TGTGCCTGGAGGGTCGGCGGCTACGAGCAGTACTTC. Residues: CAWRVGGYEQYF. This chain joins TRBV30 and TRBJ2-7; D unclear. The length of the CDR3 is 12 residues. Between the trimmed V and J ends, which lost 3 bases and 3 bases, there was a span of 9 bases. Looked up from germline, CDR1 is GTSNPN and CDR2 is SVGIG (reference sequence).

The chain is built from TRBV21-1 and TRBJ2-2; the table's D call, TRBD2, has no DNA check behind it. TRBV21-1 is an annotated pseudogene. The CDR3 is 16 amino acids. Written as DNA, the CDR3 is TGTGCCAGCAGCAAAGATCCAGACTCGAACACCGGGGAGCTGTTTTTT. It yields the protein CASSKDPDSNTGELFF.

This sequence joins TRBV4-1 and TRBJ2-7; TRBD2 might be the D (5 bases). Germline V gene sequence: CDR1 MGHRA, CDR2 YSYEKL. This CDR3 is built from 14 residues. V was cut by 4 bases and J by 2 bases, with 12 bases left in between. The CDR3 sequence: CASSLLDSAYEQYF. CDR3 DNA: TGCGCCAGCAGCCTACTGGACTCCGCCTACGAGCAGTACTTC.

The rearrangement links TRBV7-9 to TRBJ2-5, with a possible D match to TRBD1 (5 bases). The V gene's germline CDR1 is SEHNR and CDR2 FQNEAQ (reference sequence). The CDR3 is 13 amino acids. V lost 5 bases to trimming and J lost 2 bases, with 9 bases between them. CDR3 in amino acids: CASSPREQETQYF. The DNA for the CDR3 is TGTGCCAGCAGCCCCAGGGAACAAGAGACCCAGTACTTC.

The CDR3 DNA reads TGTGCCTGGATGTTCAGAATTAACTATGGCTACACCTTC. It encodes CAWMFRINYGYTF. V is TRBV30 and J is TRBJ1-2, with D uncertain. Deletions cut 4 bases from V and 1 base from J, with 10 bases between. CDR1 is GTSNPN and CDR2 is SVGIG in the germline V gene (reference sequence). This CDR3 has 13 amino acids. Filled out from reference TRBV30 and TRBJ1-2, the complete variable domain reads SQTIHQWPATLVQPVGSPLSLECTVEGTSNPNLYWYRQAAGRGLQLLFYSVGIGQISSEVPQNLSASRPQDRQFILSSKKLLLSDSGFYLCAWMFRINYGYTFGSGTRLTVV.

The chain employs TRBV6-5 and TRBJ2-3; maybe TRBD1 (6 bases). Trimming pared 2 bases from V and 11 bases from J, leaving 8 bases between. CDR3 length: 11 residues. Germline V CDR1 and CDR2: MNHEY, SVGAGI. CDR3 in DNA: TGTGCCAGCAGTTACCGGACAGTGCAGTATTTT. Residues: CASSYRTVQYF.

A few counts support this clone. This chain connects TRBV29-1 to TRBJ2-3, with 10 positions matching TRBD1. The V gene's germline CDR1 is SQVTM and CDR2 ANQGSEA. The CDR3 totals 13 residues. The CDR3 reads CSYWGQGKGTQYF. CDR3 sequence (DNA): TGCAGTTATTGGGGACAGGGGAAAGGGACGCAGTATTTT.

The rearrangement joins TRBV19 to TRBJ2-4, with TRBD2 as a possible D gene (7 bases). CDR3 size: 16 residues. The germline V gene encodes CDR1 LNHDA and CDR2 SQIVND (reference sequence). The ends were cut back, 7 bases at V and 1 base at J, with 17 bases in the middle. The CDR3 DNA reads as TGTGCCAGTACCCCAAGGGGGGGGGCCGCCAAAAACATTCAGTACTTC. This translates into CASTPRGGAAKNIQYF.

In its sample, this clone was seen once. V usage is TRBV5-1 and J usage is TRBJ2-7; TRBD2 might be the D (5 bases). The length of the CDR3 is 13 residues. Per germline, CDR1 SGHRS and CDR2 YFSETQ. With 2 bases removed from V and 6 bases from J, the gap between germline ends came to 12 bases. CDR3: CASSFETKREQYF. In DNA, the CDR3 is TGCGCCAGCAGCTTCGAGACTAAGCGCGAGCAGTACTTC.

This clone was seen only a few times. The chain combines TRBV19 with TRBJ2-7; TRBD1 is a possible D gene (6 bases). The CDR3 covers 11 residues. Germline CDR1 LNHDA, CDR2 SQIVND (reference sequence). This CDR3 is CARNPRGEQYF. DNA for the CDR3: TGTGCACGCAATCCCAGGGGCGAGCAGTACTTC.

The J gene is TRBJ2-3, the V gene TRBV30, with 11 positions matching TRBD2. V shed 4 bases and J 0 bases; nucleotides not matched to a gene: 3. The CDR3 consists of 15 residues. The V gene's germline CDR1 is GTSNPN and CDR2 SVGIG (reference sequence). The CDR3 DNA follows: TGTGCCTGGACTAGCGGGGGGCATAGCACAGATACGCAGTATTTT. Its protein is CAWTSGGHSTDTQYF.

The chain joins TRBV6-5 to TRBJ2-7; 10 positions agree with TRBD1. The germline CDR1 and CDR2 sequences are MNHEY and SVGAGI. V trimming: 2 bases; J trimming: 7 bases; junction bases outside the gene matches: 5. The CDR3 spans 14 residues. This CDR3 is CASSYDRGPAEQYF. DNA of the CDR3: TGTGCCAGCAGTTACGACAGGGGGCCTGCTGAGCAGTACTTC.

V and J are TRBV5-1 and TRBJ1-1; TRBD1 agrees at 11 bases. Germline trimming cut 4 bases from V and 4 bases from J; bases unmatched to any gene: 9. The CDR3 runs 16 residues. Germline CDR1 and CDR2: SGHRS and YFSETQ. DNA for the CDR3: TGCGCCAGCAGCCCTGGACAGGGGGCCCCCAGCACTGAAGCTTTCTTT. Residues: CASSPGQGAPSTEAFF.

As to this clone: One end of the junction fails to match germline, which may point to a read error. The sample carries other DNA sequences with the same CDR3. The rearrangement links TRBV5-5 to TRBJ1-2; D gene ambiguous. Germline CDR1 is SGHKS and CDR2 is YYEKEE (reference sequence). The CDR3 has 15 amino acids. CDR3 bases: TGTGCCAGTAGCTTGGCCGGGTCGAAAAGCTATGGCTACACCTTC. As protein: CASSLAGSKSYGYTF.

The V call is TRBV7-9, the J call TRBJ2-5; 8 nucleotides align to TRBD2. CDR3 length equals 15 residues. The V gene's germline CDR1 is SEHNR and CDR2 FQNEAQ (reference sequence). The J segment lost 5 bases and the V segment lost 3 bases, leaving 8 bases of the junction unmatched. The CDR3 region is CASSFTGGPVETQYF. The DNA for the CDR3 is TGTGCCAGCAGCTTCACGGGGGGGCCGGTGGAGACCCAGTACTTC. Full variable domain (remainder filled in from reference TRBV7-9 and TRBJ2-5): DTGVSQNPRHKITKRGQNVTFRCDPISEHNRLYWYRQTLGQGPEFLTYFQNEAQLEKSRLLSDRFSAERPKGSFSTLEIQRTEQGDSAMYLCASSFTGGPVETQYFGPGTRLLVL.

J is TRBJ1-6 and V is TRBV30, with D tentatively TRBD1 (5 bases). Trimming left V 0 bases short and J 10 bases short, with 16 bases between. Germline lookup yields CDR1 GTSNPN and CDR2 SVGIG (reference sequence). The CDR3 contains 15 residues. The CDR3 loop reads CAWSVLRGGRSPLHF. The CDR3 region has the DNA TGTGCCTGGAGTGTACTTAGGGGTGGTAGGTCACCCCTCCACTTT. Drawing the rest from reference TRBV30 and TRBJ1-6, the complete variable domain is SQTIHQWPATLVQPVGSPLSLECTVEGTSNPNLYWYRQAAGRGLQLLFYSVGIGQISSEVPQNLSASRPQDRQFILSSKKLLLSDSGFYLCAWSVLRGGRSPLHFGNGTRLTVT.

The gene calls are TRBV6-4 and TRBJ2-1; D perhaps matches TRBD2 (5 bases). The V gene's germline CDR1 is MRHNA and CDR2 SNTAGT. The CDR3 runs to 17 residues. The V and J ends lost 4 bases and 6 bases respectively, with 22 bases between them. The CDR3 nucleotides read TGTGCCAGCAGTGGCTCGAGAGGGCTTGGCCGGCTCAATGAGCAGTTCTTC. This encodes CASSGSRGLGRLNEQFF.

The chain combines TRBV5-6 with TRBJ2-1, with D possibly matching TRBD1 (7 bases). This CDR3 spans 16 amino acids. Trimming left V 3 bases short and J 1 base short, with 14 bases between. Per the germline V gene, CDR1 is SGHDT and CDR2 is YYEEEE. CDR3 protein: CASSSRRDSSYNEQFF. CDR3 nucleotide sequence: TGTGCCAGCAGCTCTAGGCGGGACAGTTCCTACAATGAGCAGTTCTTC.

This chain links TRBV11-2 with TRBJ1-1; no clear D. This CDR3 spans 14 amino acids. The V and J ends lost 5 bases and 1 base respectively, with 11 bases between them. The V gene's germline CDR1 is SGHAT and CDR2 FQNNGV. CDR3 nucleotides: TGTGCCAGCAGCGTGTCTAAGAAGAACACTGAAGCTTTCTTT. Encoded protein: CASSVSKKNTEAFF. Supplemented by reference TRBV11-2 and TRBJ1-1, the full variable domain reads EAGVAQSPRYKIIEKRQSVAFWCNPISGHATLYWYQQILGQGPKLLIQFQNNGVVDDSQLPKDRFSAERLKGVDSTLKIQPAKLEDSAVYLCASSVSKKNTEAFFGQGTRLTVV.

The chain couples TRBV6-1 to TRBJ1-3; possibly TRBD1 for D (5 bases). CDR1 MNHNS and CDR2 SASEGT come from the germline V gene. V dropped 6 bases and J dropped 4 bases, with 16 bases sitting between them. The CDR3 has 15 amino acids. This CDR3 reads CASRFDRFSGNTIYF. The DNA of the CDR3 is TGTGCCAGCAGATTCGACAGATTCTCGGGAAACACCATATATTTT.

The chain has TRBV29-1 and TRBJ1-2; maybe TRBD1 (5 bases). Per germline, CDR1 SQVTM and CDR2 ANQGSEA. The CDR3 is 13 residues long. Trimming pared 4 bases from V and 4 bases from J, leaving 13 bases between. This CDR3 reads CSVVRQGSYGYTF. In nucleotides, the CDR3 is TGCAGCGTTGTACGGCAGGGTTCCTATGGCTACACCTTC.